This T cell receptor beta chain came from a study of T cell responses to AZD1222 COVID-19 vaccine. Study findings and constraints: Researchers report vaccine-associated CD4 TCRs spanning spike, with dominance at 160-218 and 743-854. Unmutated variant regions reportedly attract nearly half of all spike-specific TCRs.

On this clone itself: Its antigen is unidentified.

Profiling relied on immunoSEQ multiplex PCR, and the TCRdb table lists in-frame clones only, not all of them. The sample holds approximately 300,000 clones, around 92% seen once. The sequencing here drew on peripheral blood, taken 28 days after the second AZD1222 dose. The TCR originated in an adult who received the AZD1222 COVID-19 vaccine.

The CDR3, as DNA: TGTGCCAGCAGCTGGGGGTCACTGGGGGAGCAGTACTTC. Protein sequence: CASSWGSLGEQYF. The chain joins TRBV5-6 to TRBJ2-7, with D possibly called TRBD1 or TRBD2 (5 bases each). The CDR3 extends over 13 amino acids. Germline loops: CDR1 SGHDT, CDR2 YYEEEE. Trimming cost V 3 bases and J 7 bases, with 14 bases left between them.